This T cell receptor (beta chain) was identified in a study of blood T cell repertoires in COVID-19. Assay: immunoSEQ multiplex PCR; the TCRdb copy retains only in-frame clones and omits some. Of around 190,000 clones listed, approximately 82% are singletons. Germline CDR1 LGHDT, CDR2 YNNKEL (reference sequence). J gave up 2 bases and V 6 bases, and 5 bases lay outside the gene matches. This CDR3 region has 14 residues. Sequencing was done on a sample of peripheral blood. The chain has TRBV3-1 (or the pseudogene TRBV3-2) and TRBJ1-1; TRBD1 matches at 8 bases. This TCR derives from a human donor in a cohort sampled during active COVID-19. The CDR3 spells CASSTQGANTEAFF. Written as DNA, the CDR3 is TGTGCCAGCAGTACGCAGGGGGCCAACACTGAAGCTTTCTTT.